This is a list of T cell receptor beta chains from one sample in a study of cytomegalovirus exposure and HLA in healthy donors. Assay used: immunoSEQ multiplex PCR; TCRdb lists only in-frame clones, some missing. The table records roughly 140,000 clones, under 90% of them present only once. Sequenced sample: PBMCs. The receptors come from a boy aged 2-15 years in good health and CMV-seronegative. The CDR3 runs from the conserved cysteine through the conserved F or W.

V gene: TRBV2; CDR3 length: 14; J gene: TRBJ1-1; CDR3 protein: CASSPRGEGTEAFF
V gene: TRBV5-1; CDR3 length: 12; J gene: TRBJ1-2; CDR3 protein: CASSLVQDGYTF
V gene: TRBV6-1; CDR3 length: 14; J gene: TRBJ1-1; CDR3 protein: CASSEATGNTEAFF
V gene: TRBV4-1; CDR3 length: 20; J gene: TRBJ2-6; CDR3 protein: CASSPGPDRVVNSGANVLTF
V gene: TRBV28; CDR3 length: 13; J gene: TRBJ1-1; CDR3 protein: CASRYDRAPEAFF
V gene: TRBV10-3; CDR3 length: 12; J gene: TRBJ2-5; CDR3 protein: CASQAGGETQYF
V gene: TRBV4-1; CDR3 length: 14; J gene: TRBJ2-3; CDR3 protein: CASSQGGSADTQYF
V gene: TRBV6-1; CDR3 length: 14; J gene: TRBJ2-7; CDR3 protein: CASRGGQGGREQYF
V gene: TRBV9; CDR3 length: 15; J gene: TRBJ1-4; CDR3 protein: CASSGQGTGSEKLFF
V gene: TRBV28; CDR3 length: 13; J gene: TRBJ2-3; CDR3 protein: CATGGQQTYTQYF
V gene: TRBV4-2; CDR3 length: 16; J gene: TRBJ1-1; CDR3 protein: CASSQDPQGLWDEAFF
V gene: TRBV4-1; CDR3 length: 14; J gene: TRBJ1-1; CDR3 protein: CASNRGKGVGEAFF
V gene: TRBV10-3; CDR3 length: 18; J gene: TRBJ2-5; CDR3 protein: CAISEILPPGTGGETQYF
V gene: TRBV14; CDR3 length: 15; J gene: TRBJ1-1; CDR3 protein: CASSRAGQINTEAFF
V gene: TRBV27; CDR3 length: 15; J gene: TRBJ1-5; CDR3 protein: CASSLVFGGAQPQHF
V gene: TRBV11-2; CDR3 length: 15; J gene: TRBJ2-7; CDR3 protein: CASSGVGVLTYEQYF
V gene: TRBV7-9; CDR3 length: 14; J gene: TRBJ1-1; CDR3 protein: CASRVPGRDTEAFF
V gene: TRBV19; CDR3 length: 14; J gene: TRBJ1-2; CDR3 protein: CASSGGQLNYGYTF
V gene: TRBV9; CDR3 length: 15; J gene: TRBJ2-7; CDR3 protein: CASSLGPGLSYEQYF
V gene: TRBV7-3; CDR3 length: 13; J gene: TRBJ1-2; CDR3 protein: CASSLGQGGGYTF
V gene: TRBV7-2; CDR3 length: 14; J gene: TRBJ1-2; CDR3 protein: CASSLAQGAGGYTF
V gene: TRBV18; CDR3 length: 16; J gene: TRBJ2-7; CDR3 protein: CASSPRNWDRPYEQYF
V gene: TRBV11-3; CDR3 length: 14; J gene: TRBJ2-5; CDR3 protein: CASSMVRERETQYF
V gene: TRBV28; CDR3 length: 14; J gene: TRBJ1-5; CDR3 protein: CATVDRGRTQPQHF
V gene: TRBV7-2; CDR3 length: 13; J gene: TRBJ2-6; CDR3 protein: CASSPGGANVLTF
V gene: TRBV18; CDR3 length: 12; J gene: TRBJ2-1; CDR3 protein: CASSPSGERLFF
V gene: TRBV18; CDR3 length: 16; J gene: TRBJ1-1; CDR3 protein: CASSPNLGQKNTEAFF
V gene: TRBV19; CDR3 length: 14; J gene: TRBJ2-1; CDR3 protein: CASSIRVAYNEQFF
V gene: TRBV19; CDR3 length: 15; J gene: TRBJ2-3; CDR3 protein: CASRLAGANTDTQYF
V gene: TRBV11-2; CDR3 length: 14; J gene: TRBJ1-4; CDR3 protein: CASSGGAPNEKLFF
V gene: TRBV11-2; CDR3 length: 16; J gene: TRBJ2-3; CDR3 protein: CASSYRTSGGKDTQYF
V gene: TRBV6-6; CDR3 length: 14; J gene: TRBJ1-1; CDR3 protein: CASRAGQANTEAFF
V gene: TRBV5-1; CDR3 length: 14; J gene: TRBJ1-5; CDR3 protein: CASSLGQGDQPQHF
V gene: TRBV6-6; CDR3 length: 13; J gene: TRBJ1-4; CDR3 protein: CASQDGGIEKLFF
V gene: TRBV19; CDR3 length: 14; J gene: TRBJ1-1; CDR3 protein: CASSGNRIDPEAFF
V gene: TRBV7-9; CDR3 length: 15; J gene: TRBJ1-2; CDR3 protein: CASSKITETNYGYTF
V gene: TRBV7-9; CDR3 length: 16; J gene: TRBJ2-3; CDR3 protein: CSSSTTRAPLTDTQYF
V gene: TRBV30; CDR3 length: 17; J gene: TRBJ1-6; CDR3 protein: CAWKSREIDLKNSPLHF
V gene: TRBV11-2; CDR3 length: 15; J gene: TRBJ2-7; CDR3 protein: CATRSAYRGSYEQYF
V gene: TRBV7-5; CDR3 length: 17; J gene: TRBJ2-3; CDR3 protein: CVRSLRTSGGSTDTQYF
V gene: TRBV7-2; CDR3 length: 16; J gene: TRBJ1-3; CDR3 protein: CASSLSAGDSGNTIYF
V gene: TRBV19; CDR3 length: 13; J gene: TRBJ1-1; CDR3 protein: CASSINRGTEAFF
V gene: TRBV29-1; CDR3 length: 13; J gene: TRBJ1-1; CDR3 protein: CSGSRGANTEAFF
V gene: TRBV6-5; CDR3 length: 13; J gene: TRBJ1-2; CDR3 protein: CASRGHTNYGYTF
V gene: TRBV5-1; CDR3 length: 15; J gene: TRBJ2-7; CDR3 protein: CASSPSGAGGYEQYF
V gene: TRBV28; CDR3 length: 13; J gene: TRBJ2-3; CDR3 protein: CASSYQKGDTQYF
V gene: TRBV11-1; CDR3 length: 14; J gene: TRBJ1-1; CDR3 protein: CASSPEDRLPEAFF
V gene: TRBV6-1; CDR3 length: 15; J gene: TRBJ2-7; CDR3 protein: CASSPDRVTYNEQYF
V gene: TRBV6-1; CDR3 length: 17; J gene: TRBJ2-2; CDR3 protein: CASSEGSGTVVPGELFF
V gene: TRBV6-6; CDR3 length: 15; J gene: TRBJ2-5; CDR3 protein: CASNHRPGSWETQYF
V gene: TRBV7-3; CDR3 length: 14; J gene: TRBJ1-5; CDR3 protein: CASSAGQSNQPQHF
V gene: TRBV7-2; CDR3 length: 13; J gene: TRBJ2-1; CDR3 protein: CASSAGPSREQFF
V gene: TRBV29-1; CDR3 length: 14; J gene: TRBJ2-1; CDR3 protein: CSVVGLAGYNEQFF
V gene: TRBV19; CDR3 length: 17; J gene: TRBJ1-2; CDR3 protein: CASSMAGQSPLLYGYTF
V gene: TRBV6-5; CDR3 length: 14; J gene: TRBJ2-7; CDR3 protein: CASSRGQGSYEQYF
V gene: TRBV7-9; CDR3 length: 15; J gene: TRBJ2-7; CDR3 protein: CSSSLVQGPGYEQYF
V gene: TRBV7-9; CDR3 length: 19; J gene: TRBJ2-3; CDR3 protein: CASSLGLAGGVWRADTQYF
V gene: TRBV27; CDR3 length: 15; J gene: TRBJ2-7; CDR3 protein: CASSPPPRGNYEQYF